The 20 T cell receptor beta chains given below trace back to one sample, sequenced in a study of blood T cell repertoires in COVID-19. TCRdb's copy holds only in-frame clones and misses some; the assay was immunoSEQ multiplex PCR. Of 150,000 to 200,000 clones in the sample, roughly 86% were seen once. The sequenced sample consisted of peripheral blood. The source of these receptors is a woman between 25 and 40 years old with active or convalescent COVID-19.

The rearrangement joins TRBV4-1 to TRBJ1-2; D gene unclear. Trimming stripped 1 base from V and 6 bases from J, with 18 bases between. Germline CDR1 reads MGHRA; CDR2 reads YSYEKL. CDR3 size: 16 residues. The chain's CDR3 is CASSQVLKKGGDGYTF. Here the CDR3 DNA reads TGCGCCAGCAGCCAAGTCCTTAAGAAGGGCGGGGATGGCTACACCTTC.

This chain connects TRBV28 to TRBJ2-7; a possible D gene is TRBD2 (8 bases). The CDR3 runs to 15 residues. Trimming stripped 3 bases from V and 4 bases from J, with 16 bases between. The germline CDR1 and CDR2 sequences are MDHEN and SYDVKM. The DNA of the CDR3 is TGTGCCAGCAGTTTGCCGACAGGGACTAGGTACGAGCAGTACTTC. Translating it yields CASSLPTGTRYEQYF.

V and J are TRBV25-1 and TRBJ1-1; no reliable D call. V dropped 6 bases and J dropped 1 base, with 6 bases sitting between them. This CDR3 is built from 12 residues. From germline, CDR1 is MGHDK and CDR2 SYGVNS. CDR3 protein: CASRLGNTEAFF. As DNA, the CDR3 is TGTGCCAGCAGACTTGGGAACACTGAAGCTTTCTTT.

The chain carries TRBV3-1 (or the pseudogene TRBV3-2) and TRBJ2-1, with a weak D call TRBD2 (9 bases). Germline CDR1 LGHDT, CDR2 YNNKEL (reference sequence). This CDR3 region has 20 residues. The ends were cut back, 4 bases at V and 6 bases at J, with 31 bases in the middle. The CDR3, as DNA: TGTGCCAGCAGCCGGACGGAGGACAGGGTTGGTCGGCGGGAGGGCAATGAGCAGTTCTTC. Amino acids: CASSRTEDRVGRREGNEQFF.

The chain employs TRBV27 and TRBJ1-1; no clear D gene. The CDR3 has 12 residues. V lost 4 bases and J lost 8, with 11 bases in between. CDR1 and CDR2 from the germline V gene are MNHEY and SMNVEV (reference sequence). The CDR3 coding sequence is TGTGCCAGCAGTTCTATAGGGAGCGAAGCTTTCTTT. This gives the protein CASSSIGSEAFF.

The rearrangement joins TRBV13 to TRBJ1-1, with D tentatively TRBD1 (6 bases). CDR1 PRHDT and CDR2 FYEKMQ come from the germline V gene (reference sequence). The CDR3 is 15 residues long. V was trimmed by 6 bases and J by 5 bases, leaving 19 bases between them. The CDR3 DNA sequence: TGTGCCAGCAGTCTCCTCCTAGGGGGAGGGACTGAAGCTTTCTTT. As protein: CASSLLLGGGTEAFF. Looking up the rest from reference TRBV13 and TRBJ1-1 gives the full variable domain: AAGVIQSPRHLIKEKRETATLKCYPIPRHDTVYWYQQGPGQDPQFLISFYEKMQSDKGSIPDRFSAQQFSDYHSELNMSSLELGDSALYFCASSLLLGGGTEAFFGQGTRLTVV.

The J gene is TRBJ1-1, the V gene TRBV2; TRBD1 aligns across 7 bases. V was clipped by 10 bases and J by 5 bases; unmatched bases: 10. This CDR3 has 13 amino acids. The germline gives CDR1 SNHLY, CDR2 FYNNEI. This CDR3 is CATQGQSATEAFF. As DNA, the CDR3 is TGTGCCACGCAGGGACAGAGCGCAACTGAAGCTTTCTTT.

The chain couples TRBV6-5 to TRBJ2-7, with a tentative D call TRBD2 (6 bases). CDR1 and CDR2 (germline): MNHEY, SVGAGI. V lost 0 bases to trimming and J lost 7 bases, with 13 bases between them. The CDR3 consists of 14 residues. The CDR3 protein is CASSYSTAAGEQYF. The CDR3 DNA follows: TGTGCCAGCAGTTACTCGACAGCCGCGGGAGAGCAGTACTTC.

This chain connects TRBV27 to TRBJ1-5; no clear D. Germline assignment: CDR1 MNHEY and CDR2 SMNVEV (reference sequence). V was cut by 5 bases and J by 9 bases, with 11 bases left in between. The CDR3 covers 12 residues. CDR3 bases: TGTGCCAGCAGTCCTTCCCGGGGGCCCCAGCATTTT. It translates to CASSPSRGPQHF.

The sample holds a few counts of this clone. The chain combines TRBV12-3 or TRBV12-4 with TRBJ1-1, with D hard to call. V dropped 3 bases and J dropped 5 bases, with 7 bases sitting between them. The CDR3 covers 12 residues. The DNA for the CDR3 is TGTGCCAGCAGTTTGAGGAGAACTGAAGCTTTCTTT. Its protein product is CASSLRRTEAFF.

About this clone: In the same sample, other DNA sequences code for this CDR3. This sequence joins TRBV27 and TRBJ1-1, with D uncertain. The CDR3 is 12 amino acids. CDR1 and CDR2 from the germline V gene are MNHEY and SMNVEV (reference sequence). Trimming stripped 5 bases from V and 3 bases from J, with 7 bases between. Here the CDR3 DNA reads TGTGCCAGCAGTGATCGCGACACTGAAGCTTTCTTT. Residues: CASSDRDTEAFF.

The chain uses TRBV6-5 and TRBJ1-1, with 8 bases that match TRBD1. Germline CDR1 is MNHEY and CDR2 is SVGAGI. The CDR3 consists of 13 residues. The V and J ends lost 6 bases and 4 bases, in that order; junction bases with no gene match: 4. The CDR3 here is CASRFTGGTEAFF. In nucleotides, the CDR3 is TGTGCCAGCAGGTTCACAGGGGGCACTGAAGCTTTCTTT.

The chain is built from TRBV19 and TRBJ2-1, with TRBD1 as a possible D gene (5 bases). Germline V gives CDR1 LNHDA, CDR2 SQIVND (reference sequence). This CDR3 contains 15 residues. V lost 3 bases and J 3 bases, leaving 12 bases between the germline ends. The chain's CDR3 is CASSILAGNYNEQFF. The CDR3 bases are TGTGCCAGTAGTATCTTGGCAGGGAACTACAATGAGCAGTTCTTC.

The CDR3 region has the DNA TGTGCCAGCAGCGCCGGGACTAGCAGCCTCTACGAGCAGTACTTC. It is translated as CASSAGTSSLYEQYF. The V call is TRBV11-2, the J call TRBJ2-7; 9 bases line up with TRBD2. Germline CDR1 is SGHAT and CDR2 is FQNNGV. V was clipped by 5 bases and J by 3 bases; unmatched bases: 8. There are 15 residues in the CDR3.

The chain carries TRBV11-2 and TRBJ2-7, with 12 bases fitting TRBD2. V dropped 1 base and J dropped 7; count of bases not matched to a gene: 8. The germline CDR1 and CDR2 sequences are SGHAT and FQNNGV. The CDR3 loop spans 16 amino acids. CDR3 loop: CASSLVGTSGWGEQYF. DNA of the CDR3: TGTGCCAGCAGCTTAGTTGGGACTAGCGGGTGGGGGGAGCAGTACTTC.

The V call is TRBV5-6, the J call TRBJ1-1; the D is unclear. Germline CDR1 and CDR2: SGHDT and YYEEEE. CDR3 length: 13 amino acids. V lost 4 bases, J lost 5 bases, and 12 bases lay in between. For the CDR3, the DNA is TGTGCCAGCAGCCCCCGACCCGGGACTGAAGCTTTCTTT. It encodes CASSPRPGTEAFF.

The CDR3 sequence: CASSETGTEETQYF. The CDR3 nucleotides are TGTGCCAGCAGCGAGACCGGGACAGAAGAGACCCAGTACTTC. V and J are TRBV5-6 and TRBJ2-5; 7 bases are a match to TRBD1. The CDR3 is 14 amino acids. V lost 4 bases and J lost 3; bases outside the gene matches: 6. CDR1 is SGHDT, CDR2 YYEEEE, per germline.

CDR3: CASSSWTGRFQDTQYF. The CDR3 nucleotides are TGTGCCAGTAGTTCATGGACAGGGAGGTTTCAGGATACGCAGTATTTT. The V call is TRBV19, the J call TRBJ2-3; 8 positions agree with TRBD1. Germline lookup yields CDR1 LNHDA and CDR2 SQIVND (reference sequence). V was pared by 5 bases and J by 6 bases, with 13 bases of the junction left unmatched. The CDR3 sequence is 16 residues long.

A single count supports this clone. The chain has TRBV21-1 and TRBJ1-1; the table assigns TRBD1, which was not confirmed against the DNA. TRBV21-1 is classified as a pseudogene. This CDR3 contains 16 residues. CDR3 loop: CASSAEGTGGPSEAFF. The CDR3 DNA follows: TGTGCCAGCAGTGCTGAGGGGACAGGGGGCCCGAGTGAAGCTTTCTTT.

The rearrangement links TRBV2 to TRBJ2-1, with D uncertain. CDR1 and CDR2 from the germline V gene are SNHLY and FYNNEI. V dropped 8 bases and J dropped 0 bases, with 11 bases sitting between them. CDR3 length equals 14 residues. This CDR3 reads CASVDTYSYNEQFF. Here the CDR3 DNA reads TGTGCCAGCGTTGACACTTACTCCTACAATGAGCAGTTCTTC.